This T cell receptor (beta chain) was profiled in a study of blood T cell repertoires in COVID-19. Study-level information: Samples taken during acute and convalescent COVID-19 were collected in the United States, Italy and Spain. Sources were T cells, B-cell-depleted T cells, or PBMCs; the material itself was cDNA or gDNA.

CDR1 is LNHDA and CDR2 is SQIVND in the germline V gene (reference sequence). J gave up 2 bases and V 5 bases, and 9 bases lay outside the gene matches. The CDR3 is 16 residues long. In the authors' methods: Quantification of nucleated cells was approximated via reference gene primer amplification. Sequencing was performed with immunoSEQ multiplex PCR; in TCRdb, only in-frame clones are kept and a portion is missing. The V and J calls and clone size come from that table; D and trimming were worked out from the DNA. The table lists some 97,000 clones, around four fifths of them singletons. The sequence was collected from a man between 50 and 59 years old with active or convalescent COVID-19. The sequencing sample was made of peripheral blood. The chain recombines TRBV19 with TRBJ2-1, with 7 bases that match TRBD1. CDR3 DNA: TGTGCCAGTAGTCGGACGGGGACAGACGCCTACAATGAGCAGTTCTTC. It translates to CASSRTGTDAYNEQFF. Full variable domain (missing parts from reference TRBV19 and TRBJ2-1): DGGITQSPKYLFRKEGQNVTLSCEQNLNHDAMYWYRQDPGQGLRLIYYSQIVNDFQKGDIAEGYSVSREKKESFPLTVTSAQKNPTAFYLCASSRTGTDAYNEQFFGPGTRLTVL.